Following are 12 T cell receptor beta chains from one sample sequenced in a study of blood T cell repertoires in COVID-19. TCRdb keeps only in-frame clones here, not all; method: immunoSEQ multiplex PCR. This table has 250,000 to 300,000 clones, around 83% appearing once. The sample comprised peripheral blood. These receptors were collected from a man at least 80 years old with acute or convalescent COVID-19.

The CDR3 sequence: CAWRNHGIPLGSYGYTF. Written as DNA, the CDR3 is TGTGCCTGGCGAAATCACGGGATTCCTCTGGGATCTTATGGCTACACCTTC. This chain connects TRBV30 to TRBJ1-2; no clear D gene. Between the trimmed V and J ends, which lost 5 bases and 5 bases, there was a span of 27 bases. The CDR3 has 17 amino acids. The V gene's germline CDR1 is GTSNPN and CDR2 SVGIG (reference sequence).

The rearrangement links TRBV5-1 to TRBJ1-2, with 8 bases that match TRBD1. The V and J ends lost 3 bases and 0 bases, in that order; junction bases with no gene match: 4. The CDR3 sequence is 15 residues long. CDR1 is SGHRS, CDR2 YFSETQ, per germline. The CDR3 is CASSWGDRPNYGYTF. In DNA form, the CDR3 reads TGCGCCAGCAGCTGGGGGGACAGGCCTAACTATGGCTACACCTTC.

The chain couples TRBV28 to TRBJ2-5, with a weak D call TRBD2 (5 bases). Trimming took 7 bases from V and 1 from J, leaving 13 bases between them. The CDR3 extends over 14 amino acids. Germline V gene sequence: CDR1 MDHEN, CDR2 SYDVKM. This CDR3 reads CASTTGVIQETQYF. As DNA, the CDR3 is TGTGCCAGCACCACCGGGGTTATCCAAGAGACCCAGTACTTC.

The CDR3 is CASSQDLLYTQYF. Here the CDR3 DNA reads TGTGCCAGCAGCCAAGACCTTCTTTATACGCAGTATTTT. The chain employs TRBV14 and TRBJ2-3, with D unclear. The germline CDR1 and CDR2 sequences are SGHDN and FVKESK. The CDR3 totals 13 residues. V dropped 0 bases and J dropped 7 bases, with 8 bases sitting between them.

This clone was recorded once. The V gene is TRBV28, the J gene TRBJ1-1; a possible D gene is TRBD1 (6 bases). Trimming shortened V by 5 bases and J by 1 base, and 14 bases separated the two germline ends. In germline, CDR1 is MDHEN, CDR2 SYDVKM. The CDR3 runs 15 residues. DNA of the CDR3: TGTGCCAGCAGTCCACAGGCGGGGGCGAACACTGAAGCTTTCTTT. This translates into CASSPQAGANTEAFF.

V gene TRBV5-6 combines with J gene TRBJ2-7, with D unresolved. The CDR3 covers 14 residues. V gave up 2 bases and J gave up 1 base, with 10 bases separating them. The V gene's germline CDR1 is SGHDT and CDR2 YYEEEE. The CDR3: CASSLVSRSYEQYF. The CDR3 DNA sequence: TGTGCCAGCAGCTTAGTGTCCAGGTCCTACGAGCAGTACTTC.

The rearrangement uses TRBV11-3 and TRBJ2-1; 13 bases map to TRBD2. Germline loops: CDR1 SGHNT, CDR2 YENEEA. The CDR3 is 14 amino acids. J lost 8 bases, V lost 5 bases, and 3 bases had no gene match. The CDR3, as DNA: TGTGCCAGCAGCACGGGACTAGCGGGACATGAGCAGTTCTTC. Protein sequence: CASSTGLAGHEQFF.

This rearrangement joins TRBV3-1 (or the pseudogene TRBV3-2) to TRBJ2-1, with D perhaps matching TRBD2 (6 bases). Trimming took off 3 bases at V and 6 bases at J, with 24 bases between the two ends. In germline, CDR1 is LGHDT, CDR2 YNNKEL (reference sequence). The CDR3 consists of 18 residues. CDR3 loop: CASSHFLIGATSLNEQFF. The CDR3, as DNA: TGTGCCAGCAGCCATTTCCTCATTGGGGCCACTAGCCTCAATGAGCAGTTCTTC.

V is TRBV4-1 and J is TRBJ2-4; 11 nucleotides agree with TRBD2. V shed 4 bases, J shed 1 base, and the junction held 0 bases outside the gene matches. Germline assignment: CDR1 MGHRA and CDR2 YSYEKL. The CDR3 totals 15 residues. CDR3 in amino acids: CASSPSGGAKNIQYF. CDR3 bases: TGCGCCAGCAGCCCTAGCGGGGGGGCCAAAAACATTCAGTACTTC.

The rearrangement links TRBV6-5 to TRBJ2-1; TRBD2 matches 8 bases. The CDR3 covers 15 residues. V shed 0 bases and J 10 bases; nucleotides not matched to a gene: 8. Germline loops: CDR1 MNHEY, CDR2 SVGAGI. The CDR3 DNA follows: TGTGCCAGCAGTTACTCGAGCGTAGCGGGGCGCGAGCAGTTCTTC. It is translated as CASSYSSVAGREQFF.

The chain joins TRBV7-6 to TRBJ2-2, with D tentatively TRBD1 (6 bases). The length of the CDR3 is 15 residues. Trimming left V 2 bases short and J 1 base short, with 8 bases between. Germline V gene data show CDR1 as SGHVS and CDR2 as FNYEAQ. The DNA for the CDR3 is TGTGCCAGCAGCTTAATGGGACAGAACACCGGGGAGCTGTTTTTT. As protein: CASSLMGQNTGELFF.

This rearrangement joins TRBV5-5 to TRBJ2-2; 8 bases align to TRBD1. CDR1 is SGHKS and CDR2 is YYEKEE in the germline V gene (reference sequence). The CDR3 is 15 residues long. J gave up 4 bases and V 4 bases, and 6 bases lay outside the gene matches. CDR3 DNA: TGTGCCAGCAGCAAACAGGGGGAAGCCACCGGGGAGCTGTTTTTT. This encodes CASSKQGEATGELFF.